These T cell receptor beta chains were read from a single sample in a study of PD-1 blockade in classical Hodgkin lymphoma. This table comes from immunoSEQ multiplex PCR, and its TCRdb copy is limited to in-frame clones, with some not included. The sample holds approximately 43,000 clones; 86% are singletons and the top ten take more than 5.5%. The input for sequencing was peripheral blood mononuclear cells (PBMCs), taken before the second cycle of nivolumab. Source of these receptors: a human donor with classical Hodgkin lymphoma. CDR3s include the opening cysteine and the closing phenylalanine or tryptophan. The D gene is left open where the match is weak. Rows give clone size only sometimes, using once, few, many, or a class for an expanded clone.

J | D | size | V | length | CDR3 | DNA
TRBJ2-7 | - | few | TRBV18 | 14 | CASSPIGFGYEQYF | TGTGCCAGCTCACCAATAGGGTTCGGCTACGAGCAGTACTTC
TRBJ2-5 | - | - | TRBV15 | 12 | CATSRGQETQYF | TGTGCCACCAGCAGAGGTCAAGAGACCCAGTACTTC
TRBJ1-4 | - | once | TRBV5-6 | 16 | CASSLGLFATNEKLFF | TGTGCCAGCAGCTTGGGTCTATTTGCAACTAATGAAAAACTGTTTTTT
TRBJ2-3 | - | - | TRBV28 | 15 | CASSLGGRTTDTQYF | TGTGCCAGCAGTTTAGGCGGCAGGACCACAGATACGCAGTATTTT
TRBJ1-1 | - | - | TRBV5-4 | 14 | CASSLGGPDTEAFF | TGTGCCAGCAGCTTGGGGGGGCCCGACACTGAAGCTTTCTTT
TRBJ2-6 | - | - | TRBV27 | 20 | CASSLSIRGHLLRGANVLTF | TGTGCCAGCAGTTTATCGATAAGGGGTCATTTACTCAGAGGGGCCAACGTCCTGACTTTC
TRBJ1-5 | - | - | TRBV7-2 | 16 | CASSLPGRWGNQPQHF | TGTGCCAGCAGCCTACCGGGACGGTGGGGCAATCAGCCCCAGCATTTT
TRBJ2-7 | TRBD1 | - | TRBV5-1 | 16 | CASSLGQGALSYEQYF | TGCGCCAGCAGCTTGGGGCAGGGGGCTCTCTCCTACGAGCAGTACTTC
TRBJ1-1 | - | - | TRBV18 | 13 | CASSGRENTEAFF | TGTGCCAGCTCAGGGAGGGAGAACACTGAAGCTTTCTTT
TRBJ2-7 | - | - | TRBV20-1 | 11 | CSARLLYEQYF | TGCAGTGCTAGACTCCTCTACGAGCAGTACTTC
TRBJ1-2 | TRBD1 | few | TRBV19 | 15 | CASIPRTGGGNGYTF | TGTGCCAGTATTCCAAGGACAGGGGGCGGAAATGGCTACACCTTC
TRBJ1-6 | TRBD1 | - | TRBV27 | 13 | CASRQTGNSPLHF | TGTGCCAGCCGCCAGACAGGGAATTCACCCCTCCACTTT
TRBJ1-3 | - | few | TRBV14 | 12 | CASSQGGNTIYF | TGTGCCAGCAGCCAAGGGGGAAACACCATATATTTT
TRBJ2-5 | TRBD1 | - | TRBV6-1 | 17 | CASSDPFNRGQAETQYF | TGTGCCAGCAGTGATCCCTTTAACAGGGGGCAGGCAGAGACCCAGTACTTC
TRBJ2-1 | TRBD1 | few | TRBV5-8 | 14 | CASSLGTGYHEQFF | TGTGCCAGCAGCTTGGGGACAGGGTACCATGAGCAGTTCTTC
TRBJ2-5 | TRBD1 | - | TRBV6-6 | 14 | CASRAATGGETQYF | TGTGCCAGCAGAGCCGCGACAGGGGGAGAGACCCAGTACTTC
TRBJ2-7 | - | - | TRBV5-1 | 15 | CASSSALGGAYEQYF | TGCGCCAGCAGCTCGGCTTTGGGGGGAGCCTACGAGCAGTACTTC
TRBJ2-7 | - | - | TRBV19 | 17 | CASSIAIVEVGPYEQYF | TGTGCCAGTAGTATAGCAATCGTAGAGGTCGGGCCCTACGAGCAGTACTTC
TRBJ2-7 | TRBD2 | - | TRBV28 | 16 | CASSPWTSGSFYEQYF | TGTGCCAGCAGTCCCTGGACTAGCGGGAGTTTTTACGAGCAGTACTTC
TRBJ2-7 | - | - | TRBV6-5 | 12 | CAVRDSSYEQYF | TGTGCCGTACGGGACTCCTCCTACGAGCAGTACTTC
TRBJ2-7 | TRBD1 | - | TRBV7-2 | 15 | CASCDKTGEAYEQYF | TGTGCCAGCTGTGATAAGACAGGGGAAGCCTACGAGCAGTACTTC
TRBJ1-5 | TRBD1 | - | TRBV27 | 14 | CASSTTGGSQPQHF | TGTGCCAGCAGTACCACAGGGGGAAGTCAGCCCCAGCATTTT
TRBJ1-1 | - | - | TRBV5-8 | 16 | CASSFEGLRGGTEAFF | TGTGCCAGCAGCTTCGAGGGACTTCGAGGCGGCACTGAAGCTTTCTTT
TRBJ2-2 | - | - | TRBV15 | 16 | CATSRDRQDLAGELFF | TGTGCCACCAGCAGAGATAGACAGGATCTGGCCGGGGAGCTGTTTTTT
TRBJ2-1 | - | - | TRBV19 | 14 | CASSIDPWGQGQFF | TGTGCCAGTAGTATAGATCCCTGGGGGCAGGGACAGTTCTTC
TRBJ2-1 | - | - | TRBV5-5 | 15 | CASSHRPPSYNEQFF | TGTGCCAGCAGCCACCGACCCCCCTCCTACAATGAGCAGTTCTTC
TRBJ1-1 | - | - | TRBV10-3 | 13 | CAINPSGSSEAFF | TGTGCCATCAACCCCAGCGGGAGTTCTGAAGCTTTCTTT
TRBJ1-1 | - | - | TRBV6-4 | 14 | CASSDSMGTGEAFF | TGTGCCAGCAGTGACTCGATGGGCACAGGAGAAGCTTTCTTT
TRBJ1-1 | - | once | TRBV28 | 13 | CASRLTSNTEAFF | TGTGCCAGCAGGTTAACCTCGAACACTGAAGCTTTCTTT
TRBJ1-3 | TRBD1 | - | TRBV5-1 | 17 | CASSQQGPPGRGNTIYF | TGCGCCAGCAGCCAACAGGGGCCCCCGGGTCGCGGAAACACCATATATTTT
TRBJ1-3 | - | - | TRBV6-4 | 17 | CASTDSSSWVSGNTIYF | TGTGCCAGCACTGACAGTTCCTCGTGGGTCTCTGGAAACACCATATATTTT
TRBJ2-3 | TRBD2 | few | TRBV4-3 | 16 | CASSQEGSGGVDTQYF | TGCGCCAGCAGCCAAGAGGGTAGCGGGGGGGTAGATACGCAGTATTTT
TRBJ2-3 | TRBD2 | once | TRBV7-9 | 15 | CASSLASGRTDTQYF | TGTGCCAGCAGCTTAGCTAGCGGGAGGACAGATACGCAGTATTTT
TRBJ2-2 | - | - | TRBV9 | 14 | CASSVRVGTGELFF | TGTGCCAGCAGCGTCAGGGTGGGCACCGGGGAGCTGTTTTTT
TRBJ1-2 | - | - | TRBV7-9 | 14 | CASSLLSHNYGYTF | TGTGCCAGCAGCTTATTGTCCCATAACTATGGCTACACCTTC
TRBJ2-1 | TRBD2 | - | TRBV7-9 | 17 | CASSSMGLAGGYNEQFF | TGTGCCAGCAGCTCCATGGGACTAGCGGGGGGGTACAATGAGCAGTTCTTC
TRBJ2-1 | - | - | TRBV11-2 | 14 | CASRPTQGSYEQFF | TGTGCCAGCAGACCCACCCAGGGTTCGTATGAGCAGTTCTTC
TRBJ2-7 | - | - | TRBV9 | 15 | CASSVGQVPHYEQYF | TGTGCCAGCAGCGTAGGACAGGTCCCCCACTACGAGCAGTACTTC
TRBJ1-4 | TRBD1 | - | TRBV6-6 | 14 | CASSQQGIIDKLFF | TGTGCCAGCAGCCAACAGGGGATCATTGACAAACTGTTTTTT
TRBJ2-1 | - | - | TRBV28 | 15 | CASSLWSGKHNEQFF | TGTGCCAGCAGTTTATGGTCCGGTAAACACAATGAGCAGTTCTTC
TRBJ1-5 | - | - | TRBV27 | 12 | CASSFVGQPQHF | TGTGCCAGCAGTTTTGTAGGTCAGCCCCAGCATTTT